One T cell receptor beta chain is described in this entry. This sample is drawn from a study of blood T cell repertoires in COVID-19. Authors' data handling: Counts of nucleated cells, estimated from reference gene primer amplification, were obtained. The assay was immunoSEQ multiplex PCR, and TCRdb's table has in-frame clones only and misses some. V and J calls and clone size are as listed in that table; D and trimming were resolved from the DNA. Of approximately 240,000 clones in the sample, 84% were seen once. CDR3 length: 14 amino acids. Germline V gene sequence: CDR1 LGHDT, CDR2 YNNKEL (reference sequence). The V segment lost 5 bases and the J segment 5 bases; nucleotides outside the gene matches: 1.

The rearrangement uses TRBV3-1 (or the pseudogene TRBV3-2) and TRBJ1-5; the match to TRBD1 covers 12 bases. Sequenced input: peripheral blood. This sequence was found in a woman in her sixties or seventies with acute or convalescent COVID-19. In DNA, the CDR3 is TGTGCCAGCAGCGGGACAGGGGGCGATCAGCCCCAGCATTTT. Residues: CASSGTGGDQPQHF.